A single sample is the source of the 12 T cell receptor beta chains below, sequenced in a study of neurological immune-mediated disorders. From the 5' RACE reads, TCRdb called clonotypes with MiXCR, one entry per CDR3 protein. The sample includes 30,000 to 40,000 distinct CDR3 sequences, 3.8% of them seen just once. The specimen was PBMCs. These receptors originate from a man aged 30 to 45 with multiple sclerosis.

This clonotype was seen a few times. The rearrangement uses TRBV20-1 and TRBJ2-3, with 11 nucleotides matching TRBD2. CDR1 and CDR2 (germline): DFQATT, SNEGSKA (reference sequence). The CDR3 sequence is 16 residues long. The junction had 6 bases not matched to a gene; V was cut back by 3 bases and J by 1 base. As DNA, the CDR3 is TGCAGTGCTAGCTTAGCGGGGGGGCCCGGCACAGATACGCAGTATTTT. Amino acid sequence: CSASLAGGPGTDTQYF.

In its sample, this clonotype was seen many times. This chain links TRBV5-1 with TRBJ2-1; no firm D call. The V and J ends lost 1 base and 6 bases respectively, with 5 bases between them. CDR1 is SGHRS, CDR2 YFSETQ, per germline. The CDR3 sequence is 12 residues long. CDR3 sequence reads: CASSLSSNEQFF. The CDR3 DNA follows: TGCGCCAGCAGCTTGTCCAGCAATGAGCAGTTCTTC.

At least ten counts were recorded for this clonotype. The V and J genes are TRBV12-3 or TRBV12-4 and TRBJ1-5, with TRBD1 as a possible D gene (5 bases). Trimming removed 5 bases from V and 3 bases from J, with 11 bases in between. This CDR3 is built from 14 residues. CDR3 region: CASSETGLNQPQHF. For the CDR3, the DNA is TGTGCCAGCAGTGAAACAGGTCTCAATCAGCCCCAGCATTTT.

V gene TRBV20-1 combines with J gene TRBJ2-3, with 10 bases identical to TRBD1. After removal of 6 bases from V and 1 base from J, the junction contained 7 bases not matched to a gene. Germline CDR1 reads DFQATT; CDR2 reads SNEGSKA (reference sequence). The CDR3 contains 15 residues. CDR3 loop: CSAPAGTGGTDTQYF. Written as DNA, the CDR3 is TGCAGTGCCCCCGCGGGGACAGGGGGCACAGATACGCAGTATTTT.

The chain carries TRBV6-5 and TRBJ1-5; perhaps TRBD1 as D (6 bases). Per germline, CDR1 MNHEY and CDR2 SVGAGI. Deletions cut 6 bases from V and 2 bases from J, with 14 bases between. CDR3 length equals 15 residues. The CDR3, as DNA: TGTGCCAGCAGACCCGGCAGGGGAGGCAATCAGCCCCAGCATTTT. Residues: CASRPGRGGNQPQHF.

This clonotype was found a few times. One junction end does not reproduce the germline sequence, and a read error may be involved. V is TRBV5-1 and J is TRBJ2-1, with 8 bases identical to TRBD1. Germline V gene data show CDR1 as SGHRS and CDR2 as YFSETQ. The CDR3 runs 12 residues. This CDR3 reads CASSLESGQALF. In DNA form, the CDR3 reads TGCGCCAGCAGCTTGGAATCGGGACAGGCACTCTTC.

This clonotype was found many times. V and J are TRBV18 and TRBJ1-1; TRBD1 might be the D (6 bases). The V end was cut by 1 base, the J end by 4 bases, with 13 bases between. The CDR3 has 15 amino acids. From germline, CDR1 is KGHSH and CDR2 LQKENI. In nucleotides, the CDR3 is TGTGCCAGCTCACCACGACAGGCGACGGGCACTGAAGCTTTCTTT. It specifies CASSPRQATGTEAFF.

This clonotype has ten or more counts. This chain connects TRBV3-1 to TRBJ2-7, with D perhaps matching TRBD1 (6 bases). Trimming left V 4 bases short and J 3 bases short, with 22 bases between. CDR3 size: 17 residues. Germline V gene data show CDR1 as LGHDT and CDR2 as YNNKEL (reference sequence). Here the CDR3 DNA reads TGTGCCAGCAGCCGGTCCACAACAGGGAGAATTGGCTACGAGCAGTACTTC. Encoded protein: CASSRSTTGRIGYEQYF.

This clonotype occurred a few times. This chain connects TRBV20-1 to TRBJ1-2; D call uncertain. The germline V gene has CDR1 DFQATT and CDR2 SNEGSKA (reference sequence). V was trimmed by 0 bases and J by 1 base, leaving 9 bases between them. CDR3 length: 14 amino acids. CDR3 region: CSARDPVSNYGYTF. The CDR3, as DNA: TGCAGTGCTAGAGATCCTGTCAGTAACTATGGCTACACCTTC.

The chain links TRBV7-6 to TRBJ2-5, with 7 bases lining up with TRBD1. Unmatched junction bases numbered 11, after V lost 4 bases and J lost 6 bases. CDR3 length: 15 residues. In germline, CDR1 is SGHVS, CDR2 FNYEAQ. The CDR3 here is CASSSTGTVPKTQYF. The CDR3 region has the DNA TGTGCCAGCAGCTCAACCGGGACAGTCCCAAAGACCCAGTACTTC.

This rearrangement joins TRBV18 to TRBJ2-3; D call uncertain. Germline V gene data show CDR1 as KGHSH and CDR2 as LQKENI. CDR3 length equals 19 residues. Trimming pared 2 bases from V and 2 bases from J, leaving 23 bases between. In DNA form, the CDR3 reads TGTGCCAGCTCACCAAGGAACCGTCTAAGGGAAAGGGCCACAGATACGCAGTATTTT. The encoded protein is CASSPRNRLRERATDTQYF.

A remark on this clonotype: A much larger clone differs from this one at a single base, so this may be a read error. A read error is likely, as this CDR3 ends without the conserved phenylalanine or tryptophan. CDR3 region: CSAGTSGYNEQFI. Here the CDR3 DNA reads TGCAGCGCCGGGACTAGCGGCTACAATGAGCAGTTCATC. The rearrangement joins TRBV29-1 to TRBJ2-1, with TRBD2 matching 11 bases. Trimming cost V 7 bases and J 3 bases; bases outside gene matches: 2. Germline V CDR1 and CDR2: SQVTM, ANQGSEA. The CDR3 sequence is 13 residues long.